One TCR beta chain is described in this entry. No antigen is known for it. TCRB transcripts that were expressed got sequenced, as all of the isolated RNA had been reverse transcribed. Clones were sequenced by immunoSEQ multiplex PCR, and TCRdb holds only the in-frame ones, with some missing. The sample records hundreds of thousands of clones, over 12% being singletons. The sample originates from a study of beta chain features in type 1 diabetes. Deletions cut 3 bases from V and 6 bases from J, with 9 bases between. Germline V CDR1 and CDR2: MDHEN, SYDVKM. CDR3 size: 13 residues. Overall study results and limits: Cells with high TCR expression could be over-represented when cDNA is sequenced. Shorter TCRB CDR3s, moderately but significantly so, marked every one of the four CD4+ subsets in Type 1 diabetes patients. Among type 1 diabetes patients, VDJ junctions had fewer insertions and more deletions.

Every sorted population was more than 95% pure. The chain joins TRBV28 to TRBJ2-1, with TRBD1 as a possible D gene (6 bases). The sequenced sample consisted of naive CD4+ T cells from blood. The sequence came from a man between 18 and 29 years old with type 1 diabetes. This CDR3 is CASSFWGLNEQFF. The CDR3 region has the DNA TGTGCCAGCAGTTTTTGGGGGCTCAATGAGCAGTTCTTC.